One and the same sample provided the 14 T cell receptor beta chains below, sequenced in a study of neurological immune-mediated disorders. Via MiXCR, TCRdb re-called the 5' RACE reads, giving one row per CDR3 protein. The repertoire holds about 78,000 distinct CDR3 sequences, 5% to 6% seen once, with less than 2.5% in the top ten. Sequenced material: PBMCs. These receptors were obtained from a woman in her thirties with multiple sclerosis.

In this sample, this clonotype turned up a few times. The V and J genes are TRBV5-1 and TRBJ1-2, with 7 bases that match TRBD1. This CDR3 is 15 amino acids long. V lost 4 bases to trimming and J lost 2 bases; unmatched junction nucleotides: 8. Germline V gives CDR1 SGHRS, CDR2 YFSETQ. CDR3 sequence: CASSPGQAGNYGYTF. CDR3 sequence (DNA): TGCGCCAGCAGCCCCGGACAGGCCGGAAACTATGGCTACACCTTC.

Ten or more counts support this clonotype. The rearrangement uses TRBV7-3 and TRBJ2-1; weak D call: TRBD2 (5 bases). With 0 bases removed from V and 10 bases from J, the gap between germline ends came to 13 bases. The germline CDR1 and CDR2 sequences are SGHTA and FQGTGA. The CDR3 length is 14 residues. CDR3 sequence: CASSLTDRGVEQFF. The CDR3 DNA reads TGTGCCAGCAGCTTAACCGATCGGGGAGTCGAGCAGTTCTTC.

The chain is built from TRBV5-1 and TRBJ2-2, with D possibly being TRBD1 (5 bases). The CDR3 is 14 amino acids. V was cut by 0 bases and J by 6 bases, with 9 bases left in between. Germline V gene sequence: CDR1 SGHRS, CDR2 YFSETQ. In nucleotides, the CDR3 is TGCGCCAGCAGCTTGGACATACAGGCCGGGGAGCTGTTTTTT. It is translated as CASSLDIQAGELFF.

This clonotype was recorded at least ten times. This chain joins TRBV20-1 and TRBJ2-1; D unclear. V was clipped by 1 base and J by 8 bases, with 12 bases between them. This CDR3 is built from 13 residues. In germline, CDR1 is DFQATT, CDR2 SNEGSKA (reference sequence). The DNA of the CDR3 is TGCAGTGCTAGAGGCCCCAGTTGGGATGAGCAGTTCTTC. Amino acids: CSARGPSWDEQFF.

The V gene is TRBV28, the J gene TRBJ1-5, with 7 bases matching TRBD1. CDR1 and CDR2 (germline): MDHEN, SYDVKM. The junction had 10 bases not matched to a gene; V was cut back by 7 bases and J by 1 base. The CDR3 has 16 residues. For the CDR3, the DNA is TGTGCCAGCATCGATTTCCGGGACAGCAGCAATCAGCCCCAGCATTTT. This sequence encodes CASIDFRDSSNQPQHF.

At least ten counts were recorded for this clonotype. V and J are TRBV10-3 and TRBJ2-1; tentative D call: TRBD2 (7 bases). Germline values: CDR1 ENHRY, CDR2 SYGVKD. V was shortened by 2 bases and J by 7 bases, with 15 bases between the two germline ends. The CDR3 is 15 amino acids. DNA of the CDR3: TGTGCCATCAGTGAGCGGGAGGAGGGGGGAAATGAGCAGTTCTTC. It codes for CAISEREEGGNEQFF.

This clonotype showed up many times. This sequence joins TRBV10-3 and TRBJ2-3, with D maybe TRBD2 (5 bases). Deletions cut 3 bases from V and 0 bases from J, with 10 bases between. Germline loops: CDR1 ENHRY, CDR2 SYGVKD. CDR3 size: 15 residues. Here the CDR3 reads CAISDRETSTDTQYF. CDR3 nucleotide sequence: TGTGCCATCAGTGATAGGGAGACGAGCACAGATACGCAGTATTTT.

The V call is TRBV7-6, the J call TRBJ2-5; 8 bases agree with TRBD2. Per germline, CDR1 SGHVS and CDR2 FNYEAQ. V was pared by 1 base and J by 8 bases, with 9 bases of the junction left unmatched. The CDR3 runs to 15 residues. The CDR3 DNA sequence: TGTGCCAGCAGCTTAGATGTAGCGGGGCAGGATACCCAGTACTTC. The encoded protein is CASSLDVAGQDTQYF.

This clonotype was counted at least ten times. The chain recombines TRBV12-5 with TRBJ2-3, with 7 bases identical to TRBD1. The CDR3 totals 13 residues. V gave up 6 bases and J gave up 5 bases; unmatched junction bases: 5. The germline CDR1 and CDR2 sequences are LGHNT and FRNRAP. The CDR3 coding sequence is TGTGCTAGTGGCTCAAGGGACAGAGATACGCAGTATTTT. As protein: CASGSRDRDTQYF.

This clonotype has ten or more counts. The chain carries TRBV5-5 and TRBJ1-5, with D hard to call. V lost 0 bases, J lost 2 bases, and 3 bases lay in between. Germline-derived CDR1 and CDR2 are SGHKS and YYEKEE (reference sequence). The CDR3 loop spans 13 amino acids. CDR3 sequence reads: CASSLAGNQPQHF. The CDR3 coding sequence is TGTGCCAGCAGCTTGGCGGGCAATCAGCCCCAGCATTTT.

This clonotype has at least ten counts. The V call is TRBV7-9, the J call TRBJ1-1; no reliable D call. From germline, CDR1 is SEHNR and CDR2 FQNEAQ (reference sequence). The length of the CDR3 is 12 residues. V lost 5 bases to trimming and J lost 10 bases, with 14 bases between them. CDR3 region: CASSPNRLGAFF. The CDR3 bases are TGTGCCAGCAGCCCGAACCGCCTTGGAGCTTTCTTT. Full variable domain (missing parts from reference TRBV7-9 and TRBJ1-1): DTGVSQNPRHKITKRGQNVTFRCDPISEHNRLYWYRQTLGQGPEFLTYFQNEAQLEKSRLLSDRFSAERPKGSFSTLEIQRTEQGDSAMYLCASSPNRLGAFFGQGTRLTVV.

V gene TRBV12-3 or TRBV12-4 combines with J gene TRBJ1-5; tentative D call: TRBD1 (5 bases). CDR3 length equals 16 residues. The V gene lost 6 bases and the J gene lost 6 bases, with 21 bases spanning the gap. The CDR3 sequence is CASSFGTDESTQPQHF. As DNA, the CDR3 is TGTGCCAGCAGCTTCGGGACGGATGAATCCACTCAGCCCCAGCATTTT.

The sample holds many counts of this clonotype. V usage is TRBV7-6 and J usage is TRBJ2-1; TRBD1 matches at 11 bases. V was pared by 4 bases and J by 4 bases, with 3 bases of the junction left unmatched. The CDR3 runs to 15 residues. The germline gives CDR1 SGHVS, CDR2 FNYEAQ. DNA for the CDR3: TGTGCCAGCAGCTCTGGACAGGGGGCATACAATGAGCAGTTCTTC. Translation: CASSSGQGAYNEQFF.

This clonotype was counted ten times or more. The genes are TRBV12-3 or TRBV12-4 and TRBJ1-4; weak D call: TRBD1 (5 bases). Trimming left V 5 bases short and J 3 bases short, with 13 bases between. This CDR3 spans 15 amino acids. CDR3 in amino acids: CASSQQGASNEKLFF. In DNA form, the CDR3 reads TGTGCCAGCAGTCAACAAGGGGCTTCTAATGAAAAACTGTTTTTT.